This T cell receptor (beta chain) was retrieved from a study of identical twins. Notes on the study in general: Cross-sectional statistics underpinned the conclusions; the same donors were not followed. Within cord blood, abundant beta clonotypes carried fewer insertions, but memory repertoires showed no such trend.

The length of the CDR3 is 15 residues. Germline V CDR1 and CDR2: SGHTA, FQGNSA. The J segment lost 2 bases and the V segment lost 1 base, leaving 4 bases of the junction unmatched. Healthy Caucasians made up all donors. This clonotype has ten or more counts. Its specificity is unknown. Using its own MiXCR run on the 5' RACE reads, TCRdb lists one record per CDR3 protein. This table holds around 1.7 million distinct CDR3 sequences, about 32% found once. This receptor was identified in a newborn girl in good health. This sequence joins TRBV7-2 and TRBJ1-1; 7 bases are shared with TRBD1. Sequenced material: cord blood. The CDR3 reads CASSLVGQLNTEAFF. In DNA, the CDR3 is TGTGCCAGCAGCTTAGTGGGACAGCTTAACACTGAAGCTTTCTTT.